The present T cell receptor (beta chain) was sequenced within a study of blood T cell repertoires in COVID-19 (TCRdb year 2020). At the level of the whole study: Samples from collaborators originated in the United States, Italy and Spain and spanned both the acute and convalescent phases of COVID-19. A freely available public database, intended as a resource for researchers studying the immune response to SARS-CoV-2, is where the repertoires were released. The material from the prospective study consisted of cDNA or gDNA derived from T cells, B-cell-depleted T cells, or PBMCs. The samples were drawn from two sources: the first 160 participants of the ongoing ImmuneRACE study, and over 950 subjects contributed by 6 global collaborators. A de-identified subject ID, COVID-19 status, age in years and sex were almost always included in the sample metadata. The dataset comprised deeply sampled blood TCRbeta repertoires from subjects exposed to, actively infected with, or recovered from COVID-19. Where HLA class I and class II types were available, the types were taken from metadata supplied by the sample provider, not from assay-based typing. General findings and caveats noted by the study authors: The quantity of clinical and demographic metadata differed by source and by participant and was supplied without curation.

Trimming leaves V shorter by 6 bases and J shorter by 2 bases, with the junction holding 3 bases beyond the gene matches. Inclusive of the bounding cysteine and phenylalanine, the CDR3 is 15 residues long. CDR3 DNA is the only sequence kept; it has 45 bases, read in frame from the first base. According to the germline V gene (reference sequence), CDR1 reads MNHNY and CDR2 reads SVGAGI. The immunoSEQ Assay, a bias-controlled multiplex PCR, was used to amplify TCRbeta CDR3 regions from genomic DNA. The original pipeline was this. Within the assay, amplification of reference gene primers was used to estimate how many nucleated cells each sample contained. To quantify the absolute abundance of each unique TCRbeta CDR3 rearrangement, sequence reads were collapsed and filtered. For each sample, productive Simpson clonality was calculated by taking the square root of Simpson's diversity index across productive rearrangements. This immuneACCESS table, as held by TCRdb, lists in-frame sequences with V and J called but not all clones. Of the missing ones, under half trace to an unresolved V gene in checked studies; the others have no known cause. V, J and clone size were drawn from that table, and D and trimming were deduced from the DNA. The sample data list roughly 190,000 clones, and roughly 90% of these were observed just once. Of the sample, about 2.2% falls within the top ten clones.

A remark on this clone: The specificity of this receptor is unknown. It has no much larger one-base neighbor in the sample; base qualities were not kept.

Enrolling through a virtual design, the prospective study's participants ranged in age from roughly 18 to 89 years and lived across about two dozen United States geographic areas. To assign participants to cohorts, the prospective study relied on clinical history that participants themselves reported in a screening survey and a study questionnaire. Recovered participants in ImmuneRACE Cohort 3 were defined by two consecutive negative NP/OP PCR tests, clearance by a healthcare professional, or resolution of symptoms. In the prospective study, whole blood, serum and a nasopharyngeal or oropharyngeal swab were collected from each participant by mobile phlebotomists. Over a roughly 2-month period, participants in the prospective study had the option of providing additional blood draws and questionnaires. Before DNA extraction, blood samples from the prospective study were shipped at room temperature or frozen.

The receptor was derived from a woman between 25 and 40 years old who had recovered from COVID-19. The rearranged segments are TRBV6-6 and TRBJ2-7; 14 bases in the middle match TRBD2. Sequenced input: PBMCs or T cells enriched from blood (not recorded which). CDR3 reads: CASSGLAGGPYEQYF. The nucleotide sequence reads TGTGCCAGCAGCGGACTAGCGGGGGGCCCCTACGAGCAGTACTTC.